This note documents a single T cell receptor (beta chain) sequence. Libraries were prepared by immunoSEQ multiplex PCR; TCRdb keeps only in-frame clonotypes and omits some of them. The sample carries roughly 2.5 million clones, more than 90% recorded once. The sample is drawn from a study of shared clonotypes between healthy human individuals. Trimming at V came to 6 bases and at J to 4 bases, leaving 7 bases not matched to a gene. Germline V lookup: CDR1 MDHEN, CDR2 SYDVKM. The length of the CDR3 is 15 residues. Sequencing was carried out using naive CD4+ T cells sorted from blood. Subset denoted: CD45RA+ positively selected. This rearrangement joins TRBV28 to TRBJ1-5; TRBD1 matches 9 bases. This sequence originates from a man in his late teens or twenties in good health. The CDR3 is CASRPWTGENQPQHF. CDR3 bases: TGTGCCAGCAGGCCATGGACAGGGGAGAATCAGCCCCAGCATTTT.